The 2 T cell receptor beta chains below all came from one sample that was sequenced in a study of radiotherapy plus CTLA-4 blockade in lung cancer. Measured with immunoSEQ multiplex PCR; TCRdb has only the in-frame clones, and not every one. The top ten hold around 15% of the sample, which has roughly 90,000 clones, roughly 70% seen once. Sequences were derived from peripheral blood, sampled from a patient treated with radiotherapy plus ipilimumab. The receptors here all came from a human donor with non-small cell lung cancer that progressed on radiotherapy plus ipilimumab.

This chain joins TRBV27 and TRBJ1-1, with D perhaps matching TRBD1 (5 bases). Germline loops: CDR1 MNHEY, CDR2 SMNVEV (reference sequence). The CDR3 loop spans 13 amino acids. V lost 6 bases and J 0 bases, leaving 8 bases between the germline ends. The CDR3 sequence is CASSPGVNTEAFF. The DNA of the CDR3 is TGTGCCAGCAGCCCGGGGGTGAACACTGAAGCTTTCTTT.

V and J are TRBV7-9 and TRBJ2-3; D assignment may be TRBD1 or TRBD2 (6 bases each). This CDR3 has 15 amino acids. V lost 1 base to trimming and J lost 2 bases, with 10 bases between them. CDR1 is SEHNR, CDR2 FQNEAQ, per germline (reference sequence). The CDR3 DNA reads TGTGCCAGCAGCTTAGGGGGGGCGTTCACAGATACGCAGTATTTT. It is translated as CASSLGGAFTDTQYF. The full variable domain, with the rest looked up from reference TRBV7-9 and TRBJ2-3, is DTGVSQNPRHKITKRGQNVTFRCDPISEHNRLYWYRQTLGQGPEFLTYFQNEAQLEKSRLLSDRFSAERPKGSFSTLEIQRTEQGDSAMYLCASSLGGAFTDTQYFGPGTRLTVL.